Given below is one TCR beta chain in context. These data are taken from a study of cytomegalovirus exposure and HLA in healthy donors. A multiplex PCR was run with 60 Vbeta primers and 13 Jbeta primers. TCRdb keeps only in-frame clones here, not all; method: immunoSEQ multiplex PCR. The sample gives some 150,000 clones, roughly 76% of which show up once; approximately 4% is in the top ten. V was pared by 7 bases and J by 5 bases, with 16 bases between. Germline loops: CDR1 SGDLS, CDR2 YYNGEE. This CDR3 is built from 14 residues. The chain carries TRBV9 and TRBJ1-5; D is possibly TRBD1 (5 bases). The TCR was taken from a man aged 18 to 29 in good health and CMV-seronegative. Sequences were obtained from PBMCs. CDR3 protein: CASARLDTDQPQHF. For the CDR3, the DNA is TGTGCCAGCGCCCGTTTGGACACAGATCAGCCCCAGCATTTT.